This TCR beta chain emerged from a study of OX40 agonist ivuxolimab in advanced cancers. At the level of the study: At 0.01 to 10 mg/kg, ivuxolimab was administered intravenously to patients every 2 weeks.

Data came from immunoSEQ multiplex PCR; TCRdb stores just in-frame clones and leaves some out. The sample lists 6,500 to 9,000 clones, 55% to 85% occurring once. Regarding the study as a whole: There was clonal expansion of CD4+ and CD8+ blood T cells by week 6 at 0.1 to 3.0 mg/kg. Partial responders treated at 0.1-3.0 mg/kg exhibited clonal expansion among the lowest measured.

V was clipped by 5 bases and J by 6 bases; unmatched bases: 12. The germline V gene encodes CDR1 PRHDT and CDR2 FYEKMQ (reference sequence). The CDR3 has 16 residues. Concerning this clone: Its matching antigen is unknown.

The chain links TRBV13 to TRBJ2-3; 9 bases are a match to TRBD2. Source: CD4+ or CD8+ T cells sorted from blood, taken in a trial of the OX40 agonist ivuxolimab. The clonotype originates from an adult with an advanced solid tumor such as melanoma, head and neck, liver or kidney cancer. CDR3 protein: CASSGRGGGARDTQYF. Here the CDR3 DNA reads TGTGCCAGCAGCGGAAGAGGCGGGGGGGCCAGGGATACGCAGTATTTT.